This T cell receptor (beta chain) stems from a study of neoadjuvant anti-PD-1 for oral cavity cancer. Study details: Patients mostly received three to four biweekly nivolumab doses at 3 mg/kg before surgery. Study-wide findings and caveats: PBMC Gini-index clonality exceeded responders' in non-responders post-nivolumab.

For this clone: The target antigen is unknown.

Time point described: after neoadjuvant nivolumab, at surgical resection. Stage II-IVA oral cavity squamous cell carcinoma was new and untreated by systemic or radiation therapy. Patients had HPV-negative, locally advanced oral cavity squamous cell carcinoma. Sequencing was performed with immunoSEQ multiplex PCR; in TCRdb, only in-frame clones are kept and a portion is missing. The sample has 55,000 to 75,000 clones; 70% to 90% are singletons. The receptor was derived from a person aged 40 to 85 with oral cavity squamous cell carcinoma. The sequenced sample was PBMCs, obtained after nivolumab (anti-PD-1) treatment.

CDR3 in amino acids: CASSLAGLAGVGETQYF. CDR3 sequence (DNA): TGTGCCAGCAGCTTGGCGGGACTAGCGGGAGTTGGGGAGACCCAGTACTTC. This chain joins TRBV5-4 and TRBJ2-5; TRBD2 agrees at 14 bases. The CDR3 runs 17 residues. Trimming at V came to 0 bases and at J to 5 bases, leaving 6 bases not matched to a gene. Germline CDR1 is SGHNT and CDR2 is YYREEE (reference sequence). Full variable domain (remainder filled in from reference TRBV5-4 and TRBJ2-5): ETGVTQSPTHLIKTRGQQVTLRCSSQSGHNTVSWYQQALGQGPQFIFQYYREEENGRGNFPPRFSGLQFPNYSSELNVNALELDDSALYLCASSLAGLAGVGETQYFGPGTRLLVL.